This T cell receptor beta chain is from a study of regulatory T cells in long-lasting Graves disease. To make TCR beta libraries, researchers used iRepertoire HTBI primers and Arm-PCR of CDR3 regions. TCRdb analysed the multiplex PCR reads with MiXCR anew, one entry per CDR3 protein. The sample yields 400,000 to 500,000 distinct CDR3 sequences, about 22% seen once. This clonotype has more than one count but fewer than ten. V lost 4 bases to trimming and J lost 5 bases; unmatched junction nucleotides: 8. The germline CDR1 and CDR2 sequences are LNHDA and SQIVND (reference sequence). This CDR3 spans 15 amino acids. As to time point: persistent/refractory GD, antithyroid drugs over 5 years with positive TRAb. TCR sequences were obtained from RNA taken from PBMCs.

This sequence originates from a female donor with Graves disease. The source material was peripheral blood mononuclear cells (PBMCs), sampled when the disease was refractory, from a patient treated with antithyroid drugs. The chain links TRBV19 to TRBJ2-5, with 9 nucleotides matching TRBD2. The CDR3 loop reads CASSNSLAGGETQYF. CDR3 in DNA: TGTGCCAGTAGTAACTCACTAGCGGGTGGGGAGACCCAGTACTTC.